Listed below are T cell receptor beta chains from one sample, sequenced in a study of human T cells and chemical hapten exposure. TCRdb ran MiXCR on the RACE reads and lists one entry per CDR3 protein. The sample lists around 77,000 distinct CDR3 sequences, around 9.8% occurring once. The source material was whole blood, sampled in connection with sensitization to the hapten diphenylcyclopropenone (DPC). Receptors originate from a woman aged 40 to 50 with alopecia areata. Some clones in this sample may be carry-over from other donors' samples. Each CDR3 is given with its conserved first and last residue. A D gene is named only where the DNA matches it firmly. Not every row has a clone size; where given, it reads once, few, many or a size class.

TRBV7-2	TRBD1	many	TRBJ1-1	CASSYTQGARTEAFF	TGTGCCAGCAGCTACACACAGGGGGCGAGAACTGAAGCTTTCTTT
TRBV5-1	.	many	TRBJ2-1	CASSLGGRTNNEQFF	TGCGCCAGCAGCTTGGGAGGGAGAACTAACAATGAGCAGTTCTTC
TRBV19	.	once	TRBJ2-7	CASSEAGDEQYF	TGTGCCAGTAGCGAAGCGGGCGACGAGCAGTACTTC
TRBV10-1	.	many	TRBJ2-1	CASSESGRREQFF	TGCGCCAGCAGTGAGTCGGGTAGGCGTGAGCAGTTCTTC
TRBV6-6	.	many	TRBJ1-2	CASSEAGAGYGYTF	TGTGCCAGCAGCGAGGCGGGGGCAGGCTATGGCTACACCTTC
TRBV5-1	.	.	TRBJ1-3	CASSLDGGPENTIYF	TGCGCCAGCAGCTTGGATGGGGGCCCAGAAAACACCATATATTTT
TRBV20-1	.	many	TRBJ2-3	CSASRTDTQYF	TGCAGTGCTAGCAGGACAGATACGCAGTATTTT
TRBV2	TRBD1	many	TRBJ1-2	CASRALRDSNYGYTF	TGTGCCAGCAGGGCCCTCAGGGACAGTAACTATGGCTACACCTTC
TRBV7-6	TRBD2	many	TRBJ2-2	CASSSDEDSGAGELFF	TGTGCCAGCAGCTCGGACGAAGATAGCGGGGCCGGGGAGCTGTTTTTT
TRBV7-6	.	few	TRBJ1-1	CASSAPQDLAPEAFF	TGTGCCAGCAGCGCCCCACAGGACCTTGCCCCGGAAGCTTTCTTT
TRBV6-4	TRBD1	many	TRBJ1-6	CASRMGDSDNSPLHF	TGTGCCAGCAGGATGGGGGACAGCGATAATTCACCCCTCCACTTT
TRBV2	.	many	TRBJ2-1	CASRKAEEQFF	TGTGCCAGCAGGAAAGCTGAGGAGCAGTTCTTC
TRBV11-1	.	many	TRBJ1-1	CASSLAQQGGNTEAFF	TGTGCCAGCAGCTTAGCCCAACAGGGCGGTAACACTGAAGCTTTCTTT
TRBV19	.	many	TRBJ1-6	CASRGTTTTSPLHF	TGTGCCAGTAGGGGGACAACAACTACTTCACCCCTCCACTTT
TRBV19	TRBD1	.	TRBJ1-4	CASSTGQGRNEKLFF	TGTGCCAGTAGTACCGGACAGGGGCGGAATGAAAAACTGTTTTTT
TRBV11-1	.	.	TRBJ2-5	CASSFSRGAETQYF	TGTGCCAGCAGCTTTTCGCGCGGGGCGGAGACCCAGTACTTC
TRBV5-6	.	many	TRBJ1-3	CASSLLSGPGNTIYF	TGTGCCAGCAGCTTGTTAAGTGGGCCTGGAAACACCATATATTTT
TRBV7-2	TRBD1	few	TRBJ2-5	CASNPGQGGTQYF	TGTGCCAGCAACCCGGGACAGGGGGGGACCCAGTACTTC
TRBV20-1	.	many	TRBJ1-2	CSARDWVQAYGYTF	TGCAGTGCTAGAGATTGGGTACAGGCCTATGGCTACACCTTC
TRBV20-1	TRBD2	few	TRBJ2-5	CSATIAGGPQETQYF	TGCAGTGCCACGATAGCGGGGGGGCCTCAGGAGACCCAGTACTTC
TRBV10-3	TRBD2	many	TRBJ2-1	CAISESASGLIYNEQFF	TGTGCCATCAGTGAGTCGGCTAGCGGGCTGATCTACAATGAGCAGTTCTTC